Here is one T cell receptor (beta chain) with its context. Its antigen is currently unknown. The repertoire was sequenced with immunoSEQ multiplex PCR; TCRdb's copy has only in-frame clones and lacks some. Of 77,000 or so clones in the sample, less than 95% were seen once. Trimming pared 4 bases from V and 3 bases from J, leaving 15 bases between. This CDR3 is built from 15 residues. Germline V gives CDR1 SGHTA, CDR2 FQGTGA. The data belong to a study of T cell responses to AZD1222 COVID-19 vaccine. Study-level points and caveats: Across spike, vaccine-associated CD4 TCRs were found, dominant at 160-218 and 743-854. Donors were mostly white British, more females; clonal diversity possibly underestimated. Rises in breadth and depth of Spike-specific TCRs came after two AZD1222 doses. Repertoires were obtained only post-peak T cell response.

The sample in question was peripheral blood, obtained 28 days after the second AZD1222 dose. The J gene is TRBJ2-5, the V gene TRBV7-3; the D call may be TRBD1 or TRBD2 (7 bases each). The TCR sequence derives from an adult who received the AZD1222 COVID-19 vaccine. CDR3 loop: CASSSGRGREETQYF. DNA of the CDR3: TGTGCCAGCAGCTCAGGGAGGGGGCGAGAAGAGACCCAGTACTTC.